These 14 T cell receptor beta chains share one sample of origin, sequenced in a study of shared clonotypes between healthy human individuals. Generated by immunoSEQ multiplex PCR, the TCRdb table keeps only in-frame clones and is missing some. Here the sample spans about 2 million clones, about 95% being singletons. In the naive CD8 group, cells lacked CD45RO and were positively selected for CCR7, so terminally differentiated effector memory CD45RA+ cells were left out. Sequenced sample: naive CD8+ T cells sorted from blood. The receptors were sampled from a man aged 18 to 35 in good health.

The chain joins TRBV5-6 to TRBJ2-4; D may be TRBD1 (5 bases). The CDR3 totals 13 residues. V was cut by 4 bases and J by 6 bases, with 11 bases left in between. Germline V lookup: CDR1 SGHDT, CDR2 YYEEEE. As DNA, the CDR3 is TGTGCCAGCAGCGTGGACATTGGAAACATTCAGTACTTC. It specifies CASSVDIGNIQYF.

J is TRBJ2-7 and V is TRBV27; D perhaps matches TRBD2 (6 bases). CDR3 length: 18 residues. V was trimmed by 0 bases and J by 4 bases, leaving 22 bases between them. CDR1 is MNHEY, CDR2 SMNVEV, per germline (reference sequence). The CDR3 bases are TGTGCCAGCAGTTTATCCGTGATGGGAGGCCCCCTTCTTTACGAGCAGTACTTC. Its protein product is CASSLSVMGGPLLYEQYF.

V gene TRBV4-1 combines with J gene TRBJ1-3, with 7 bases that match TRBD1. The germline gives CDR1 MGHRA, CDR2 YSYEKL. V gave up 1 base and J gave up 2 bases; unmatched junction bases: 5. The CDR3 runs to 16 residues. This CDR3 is CASSQGRQGAGNTIYF. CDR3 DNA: TGCGCCAGCAGCCAAGGAAGACAGGGAGCTGGAAACACCATATATTTT.

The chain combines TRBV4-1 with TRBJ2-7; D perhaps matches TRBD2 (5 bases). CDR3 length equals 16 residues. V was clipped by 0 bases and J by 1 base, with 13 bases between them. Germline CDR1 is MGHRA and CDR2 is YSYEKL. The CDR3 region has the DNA TGCGCCAGCAGCCAAGATCTAGCTCTCGGGTCCTACGAGCAGTACTTC. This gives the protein CASSQDLALGSYEQYF.

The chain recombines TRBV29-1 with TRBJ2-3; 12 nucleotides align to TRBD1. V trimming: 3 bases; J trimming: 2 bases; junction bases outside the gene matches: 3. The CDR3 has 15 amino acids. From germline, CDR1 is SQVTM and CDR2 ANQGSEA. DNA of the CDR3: TGCAGCGTTGATGGGGACAGGGGGCCCACAGATACGCAGTATTTT. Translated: CSVDGDRGPTDTQYF.

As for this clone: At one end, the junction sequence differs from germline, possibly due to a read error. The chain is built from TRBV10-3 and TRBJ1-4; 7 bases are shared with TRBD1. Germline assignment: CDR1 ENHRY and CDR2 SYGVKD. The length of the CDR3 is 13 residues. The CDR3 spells CAIGDREDEKLFF. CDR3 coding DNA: TGTGCCATCGGTGACAGGGAGGATGAAAAACTGTTTTTT.

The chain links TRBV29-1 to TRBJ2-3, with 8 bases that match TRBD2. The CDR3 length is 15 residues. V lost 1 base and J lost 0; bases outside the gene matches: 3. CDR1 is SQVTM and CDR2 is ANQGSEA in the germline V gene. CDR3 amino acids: CSVEGAGASTDTQYF. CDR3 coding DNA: TGCAGCGTTGAAGGAGCGGGGGCTAGCACAGATACGCAGTATTTT.

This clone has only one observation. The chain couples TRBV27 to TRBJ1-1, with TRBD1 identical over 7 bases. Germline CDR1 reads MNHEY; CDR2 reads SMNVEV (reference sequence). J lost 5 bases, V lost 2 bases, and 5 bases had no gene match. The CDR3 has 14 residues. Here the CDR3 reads CASSLEQGITEAFF. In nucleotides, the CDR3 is TGTGCCAGCAGTTTAGAACAGGGGATAACTGAAGCTTTCTTT.

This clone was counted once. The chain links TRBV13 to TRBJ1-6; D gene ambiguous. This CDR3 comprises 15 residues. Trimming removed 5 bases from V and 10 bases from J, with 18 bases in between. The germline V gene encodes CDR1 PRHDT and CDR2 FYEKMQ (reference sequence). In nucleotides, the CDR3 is TGTGCCAGCAGCACCCGACGAGGGCCCATATCACCCCTCCACTTT. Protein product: CASSTRRGPISPLHF.

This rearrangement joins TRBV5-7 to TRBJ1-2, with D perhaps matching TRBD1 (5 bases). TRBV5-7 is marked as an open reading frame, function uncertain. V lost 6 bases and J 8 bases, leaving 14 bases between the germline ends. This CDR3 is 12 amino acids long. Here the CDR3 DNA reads TGTGCCAGCAACACCGGGACTGGGGGCTACACCTTC. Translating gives CASNTGTGGYTF.

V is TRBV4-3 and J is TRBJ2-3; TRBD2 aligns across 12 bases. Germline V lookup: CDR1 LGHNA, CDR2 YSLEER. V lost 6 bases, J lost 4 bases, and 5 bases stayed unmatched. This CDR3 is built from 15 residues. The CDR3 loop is CASSRLAGVPDTQYF. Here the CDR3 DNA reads TGCGCCAGCAGTCGACTAGCGGGAGTTCCAGATACGCAGTATTTT.

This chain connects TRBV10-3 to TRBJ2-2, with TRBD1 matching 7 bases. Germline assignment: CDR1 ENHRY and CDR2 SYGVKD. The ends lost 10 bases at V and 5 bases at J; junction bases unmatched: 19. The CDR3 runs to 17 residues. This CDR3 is CANNDPSRGLRTGELFF. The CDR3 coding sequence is TGTGCCAACAACGATCCTAGTAGGGGGCTACGGACCGGGGAGCTGTTTTTT.

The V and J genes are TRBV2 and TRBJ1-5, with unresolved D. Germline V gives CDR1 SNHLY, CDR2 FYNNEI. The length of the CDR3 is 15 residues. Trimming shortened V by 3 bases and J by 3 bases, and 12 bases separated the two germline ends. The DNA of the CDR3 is TGTGCCAGCAGTGATTTCAGGTCTAACAATCAGCCCCAGCATTTT. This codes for CASSDFRSNNQPQHF. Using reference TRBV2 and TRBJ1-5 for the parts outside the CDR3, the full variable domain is EPEVTQTPSHQVTQMGQEVILRCVPISNHLYFYWYRQILGQKVEFLVSFYNNEISEKSEIFDDQFSVERPDGSNFTLKIRSTKLEDSAMYFCASSDFRSNNQPQHFGDGTRLSIL.

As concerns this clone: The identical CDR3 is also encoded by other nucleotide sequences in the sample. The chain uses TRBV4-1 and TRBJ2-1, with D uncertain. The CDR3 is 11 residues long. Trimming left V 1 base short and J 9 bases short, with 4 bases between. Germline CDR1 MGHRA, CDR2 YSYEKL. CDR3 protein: CASSQVSEQFF. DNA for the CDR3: TGCGCCAGCAGCCAAGTAAGTGAGCAGTTCTTC.